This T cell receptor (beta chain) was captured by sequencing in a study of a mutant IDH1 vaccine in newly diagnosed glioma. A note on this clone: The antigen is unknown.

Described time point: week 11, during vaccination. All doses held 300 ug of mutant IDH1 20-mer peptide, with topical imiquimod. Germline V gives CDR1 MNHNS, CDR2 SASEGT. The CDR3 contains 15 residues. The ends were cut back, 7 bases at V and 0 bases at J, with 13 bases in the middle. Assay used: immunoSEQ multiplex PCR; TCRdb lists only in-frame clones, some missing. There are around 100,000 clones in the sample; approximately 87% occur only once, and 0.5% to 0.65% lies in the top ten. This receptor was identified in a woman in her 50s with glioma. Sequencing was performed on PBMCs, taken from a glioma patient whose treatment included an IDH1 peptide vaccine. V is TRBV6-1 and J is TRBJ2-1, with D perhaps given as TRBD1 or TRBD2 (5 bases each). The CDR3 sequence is CASMPTRGSYNEQFF. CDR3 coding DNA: TGTGCCAGCATGCCCACGAGGGGCTCCTACAATGAGCAGTTCTTC.